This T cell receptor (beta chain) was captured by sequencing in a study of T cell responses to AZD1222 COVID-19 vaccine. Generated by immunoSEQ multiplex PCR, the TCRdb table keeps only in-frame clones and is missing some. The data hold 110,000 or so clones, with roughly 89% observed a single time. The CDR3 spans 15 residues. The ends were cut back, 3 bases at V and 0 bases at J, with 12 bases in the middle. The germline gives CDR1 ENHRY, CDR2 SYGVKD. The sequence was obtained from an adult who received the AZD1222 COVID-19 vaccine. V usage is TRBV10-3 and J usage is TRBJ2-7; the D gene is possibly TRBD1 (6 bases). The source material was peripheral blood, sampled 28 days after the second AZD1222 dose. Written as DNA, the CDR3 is TGTGCCATCAGTGACGGGACGGACAGCTCCTACGAGCAGTACTTC. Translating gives CAISDGTDSSYEQYF.